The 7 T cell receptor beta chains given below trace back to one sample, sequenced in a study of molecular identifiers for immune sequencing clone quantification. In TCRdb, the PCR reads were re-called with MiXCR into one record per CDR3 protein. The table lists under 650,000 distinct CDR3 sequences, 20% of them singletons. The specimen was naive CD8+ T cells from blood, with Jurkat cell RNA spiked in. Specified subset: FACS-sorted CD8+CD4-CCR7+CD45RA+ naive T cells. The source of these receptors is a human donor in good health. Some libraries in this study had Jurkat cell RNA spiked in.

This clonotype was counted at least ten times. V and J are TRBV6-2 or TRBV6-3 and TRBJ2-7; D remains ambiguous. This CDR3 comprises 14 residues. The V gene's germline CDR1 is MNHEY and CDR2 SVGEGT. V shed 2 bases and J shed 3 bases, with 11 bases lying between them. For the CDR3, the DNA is TGTGCCAGCAGTTACGTAGAGGCTAGCTACGAGCAGTACTTC. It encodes CASSYVEASYEQYF.

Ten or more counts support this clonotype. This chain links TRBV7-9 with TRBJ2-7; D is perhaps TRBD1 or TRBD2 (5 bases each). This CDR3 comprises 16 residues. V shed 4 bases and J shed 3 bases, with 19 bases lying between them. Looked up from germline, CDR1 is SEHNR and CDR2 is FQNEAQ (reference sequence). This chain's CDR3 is CASSSSTGTVNYEQYF. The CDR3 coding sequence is TGTGCCAGCAGCTCATCGACCGGGACCGTAAACTACGAGCAGTACTTC. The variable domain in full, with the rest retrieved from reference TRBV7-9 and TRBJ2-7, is DTGVSQNPRHKITKRGQNVTFRCDPISEHNRLYWYRQTLGQGPEFLTYFQNEAQLEKSRLLSDRFSAERPKGSFSTLEIQRTEQGDSAMYLCASSSSTGTVNYEQYFGPGTRLTVT.

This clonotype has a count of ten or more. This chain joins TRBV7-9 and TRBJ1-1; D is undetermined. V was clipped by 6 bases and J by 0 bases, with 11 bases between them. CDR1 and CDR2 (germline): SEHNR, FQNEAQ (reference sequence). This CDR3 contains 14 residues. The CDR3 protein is CASSHEIVNTEAFF. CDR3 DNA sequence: TGTGCCAGCAGTCACGAAATCGTGAACACTGAAGCTTTCTTT.

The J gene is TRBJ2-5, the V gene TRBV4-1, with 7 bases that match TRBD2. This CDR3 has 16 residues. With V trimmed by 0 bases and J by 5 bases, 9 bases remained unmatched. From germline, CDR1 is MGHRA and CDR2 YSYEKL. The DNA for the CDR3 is TGCGCCAGCAGCCAAGATGTAGGGAGGGTTGCGGAGACCCAGTACTTC. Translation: CASSQDVGRVAETQYF.

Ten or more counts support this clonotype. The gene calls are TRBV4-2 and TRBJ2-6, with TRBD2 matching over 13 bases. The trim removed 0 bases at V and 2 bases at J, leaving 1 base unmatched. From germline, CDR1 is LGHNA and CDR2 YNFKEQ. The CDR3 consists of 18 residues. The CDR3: CASSQELAGGPGANVLTF. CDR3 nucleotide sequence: TGTGCCAGCAGCCAAGAACTAGCGGGAGGGCCTGGGGCCAACGTCCTGACTTTC.

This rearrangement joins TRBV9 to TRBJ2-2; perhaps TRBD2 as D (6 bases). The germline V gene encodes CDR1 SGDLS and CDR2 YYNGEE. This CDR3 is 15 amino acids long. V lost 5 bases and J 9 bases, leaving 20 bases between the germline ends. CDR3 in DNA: TGTGCCAGCAGTGGCTCGGGGGAGTCCCATCGGGAGCTGTTTTTT. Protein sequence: CASSGSGESHRELFF.

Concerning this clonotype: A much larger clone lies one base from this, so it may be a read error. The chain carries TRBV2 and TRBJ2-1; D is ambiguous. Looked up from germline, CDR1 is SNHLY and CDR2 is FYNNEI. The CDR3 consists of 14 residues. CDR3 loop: CVSSPKFLYNEQFF. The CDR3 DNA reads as TGTGTCAGCAGCCCCAAGTTCCTCTACAATGAGCAGTTCTTC.